This TCR beta chain came from a study of early T cells in non-severe SARS-CoV-2 infection. Overall study context: Whole-blood bulk RNA, unsorted, was sequenced, and chains were unpaired.

The TCR library protocol was used to attach unique molecular identifiers. These identifiers were attached to individual cDNA molecules. TCRdb re-called the 5' RACE reads through MiXCR, storing one row per CDR3 protein. Of over 60,000 distinct CDR3 sequences in the sample, about a tenth are singletons; the top ten hold around 8%. This clonotype was detected only a few times. The germline V gene encodes CDR1 SGHRS and CDR2 YFSETQ. Losses at the gene ends were 4 bases for V and 4 bases for J; bases not matched to a gene: 10. The CDR3 totals 17 residues. The receptor was derived from an adult who was a healthcare worker with PCR-confirmed SARS-CoV-2 infection or an uninfected control (not recorded which). The V call is TRBV5-1, the J call TRBJ2-3, with 12 bases matching TRBD2. The sequencing used whole blood, collected at baseline. CDR3 sequence (DNA): TGCGCCAGCAGCCCCATACGGACTAGCGGGGTGGCAGATACGCAGTATTTT. Translated: CASSPIRTSGVADTQYF.